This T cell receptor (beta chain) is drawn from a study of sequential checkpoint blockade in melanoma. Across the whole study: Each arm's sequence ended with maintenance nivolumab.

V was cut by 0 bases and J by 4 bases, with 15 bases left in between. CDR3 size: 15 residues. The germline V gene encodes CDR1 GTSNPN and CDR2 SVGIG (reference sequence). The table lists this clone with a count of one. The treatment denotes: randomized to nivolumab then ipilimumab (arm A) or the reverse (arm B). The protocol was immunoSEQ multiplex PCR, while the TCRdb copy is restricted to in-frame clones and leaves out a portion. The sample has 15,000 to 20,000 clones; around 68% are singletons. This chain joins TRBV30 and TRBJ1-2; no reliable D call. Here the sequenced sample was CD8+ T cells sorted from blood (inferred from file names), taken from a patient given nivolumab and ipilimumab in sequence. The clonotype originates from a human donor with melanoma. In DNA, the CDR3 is TGTGCCTGGAGTGTACCTGTAACCCGGGGCTATGGCTACACCTTC. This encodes CAWSVPVTRGYGYTF.